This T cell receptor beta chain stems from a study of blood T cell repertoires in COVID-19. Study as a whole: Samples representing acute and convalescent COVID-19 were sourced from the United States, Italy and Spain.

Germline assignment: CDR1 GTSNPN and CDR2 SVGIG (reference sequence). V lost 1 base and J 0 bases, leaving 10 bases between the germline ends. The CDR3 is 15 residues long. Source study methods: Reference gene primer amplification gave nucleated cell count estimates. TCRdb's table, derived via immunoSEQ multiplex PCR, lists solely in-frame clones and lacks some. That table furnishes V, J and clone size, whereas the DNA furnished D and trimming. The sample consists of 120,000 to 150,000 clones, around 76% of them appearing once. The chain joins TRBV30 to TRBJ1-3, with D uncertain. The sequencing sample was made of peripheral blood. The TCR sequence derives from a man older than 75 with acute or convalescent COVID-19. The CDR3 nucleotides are TGTGCCTGGAGTGCCGACTTACGCTCTGGAAACACCATATATTTT. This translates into CAWSADLRSGNTIYF.